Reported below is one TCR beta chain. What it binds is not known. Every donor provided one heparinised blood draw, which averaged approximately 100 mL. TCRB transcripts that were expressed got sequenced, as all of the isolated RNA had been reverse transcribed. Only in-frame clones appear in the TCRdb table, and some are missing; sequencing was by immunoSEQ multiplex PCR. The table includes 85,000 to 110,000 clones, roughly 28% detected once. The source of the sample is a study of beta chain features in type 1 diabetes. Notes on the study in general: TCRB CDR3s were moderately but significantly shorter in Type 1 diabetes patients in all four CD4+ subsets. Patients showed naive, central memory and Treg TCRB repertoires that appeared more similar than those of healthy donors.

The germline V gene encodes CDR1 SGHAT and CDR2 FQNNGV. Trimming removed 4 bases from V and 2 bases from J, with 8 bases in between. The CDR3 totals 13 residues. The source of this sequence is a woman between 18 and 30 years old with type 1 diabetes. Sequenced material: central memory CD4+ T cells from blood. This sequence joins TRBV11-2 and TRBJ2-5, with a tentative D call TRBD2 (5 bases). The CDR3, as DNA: TGTGCCAGCAGCTCGGACTTTCAAGAGACCCAGTACTTC. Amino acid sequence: CASSSDFQETQYF.